This TCR beta chain stems from a study of CD8+CD57+ T cells in acquired aplastic anemia. Study-wide points: Patients shared 25 to 30 CD8+ CDR3 sequences with controls.

Profiles of TCR beta VDJ and CDR3 were generated from a genomic DNA template. One entry per CDR3 protein, called by TCRdb with MiXCR from the reads. The sample consists of fewer than 200,000 distinct CDR3 sequences, approximately 40% of them appearing once. CDR1 and CDR2 from the germline V gene are MGHDK and SYGVNS. This CDR3 contains 15 residues. Trimming pared 3 bases from V and 3 bases from J, leaving 12 bases between. This clonotype appeared many times. Its specificity is unknown. Material for sequencing was sorted CD4+, CD8+, or CD8+CD57+ T cells (not recorded which) from PBMCs. The chain joins TRBV25-1 to TRBJ2-4, with D hard to call. This TCR came from a human donor in good health. The DNA for the CDR3 is TGTGCCAGCAGTGACCCCGGAGTAGGCAAAAACATTCAGTACTTC. Translation gives CASSDPGVGKNIQYF.